This T cell receptor (beta chain) was identified during a study of T cell repertoires in aging, cancer and after chemotherapy. Study-level points and caveats: In each cancer cohort, median generation probability increased across chemotherapy, suggesting thymic output rebounded. In cancer patients, declining TCR diversity with age involved lost richness and lost evenness.

The CDR3 consists of 16 residues. V lost 0 bases, J lost 4 bases, and 16 bases lay in between. The germline CDR1 and CDR2 sequences are MNHEY and SVGEGT. TRB rearrangements spanning V, D and J were amplified using mixed TRB-A/B primers. TCRdb reprocessed the multiplex PCR reads with MiXCR, giving one entry per CDR3 protein. The sample gives about 12,000 distinct CDR3 sequences, 26% of which show up once; about 2.5% is in the top ten. A remark on this clonotype: What it binds is unknown.

Amplification of TCR beta used genomic DNA extracted from peripheral blood. V is TRBV6-2 or TRBV6-3 and J is TRBJ2-7, with D tentatively TRBD1 (7 bases). The source of this sequence is a human donor in good health. The sample comprised blood. CDR3 sequence: CASSYSLGGGGYEQYV. The CDR3 DNA reads as TGTGCCAGCAGTTACTCCCTTGGAGGGGGCGGATACGAGCAGTACGTC.